Reported below is one T cell receptor (beta chain). This record comes from a study of blood T cell repertoires in COVID-19. On the study more broadly: The United States, Italy and Spain supplied acute and convalescent COVID-19 samples.

Source study methods: Estimates of nucleated cell counts were drawn from the amplification of reference gene primers. This table comes from immunoSEQ multiplex PCR, and its TCRdb copy is limited to in-frame clones, with some not included. That table furnishes V, J and clone size, whereas the DNA furnished D and trimming. The sample shows about 100,000 clones, roughly 80% of them seen only once. V was trimmed by 0 bases and J by 7 bases, leaving 9 bases between them. CDR1 LGHNT and CDR2 FRNRAP come from the germline V gene. The CDR3 totals 13 residues. The rearrangement joins TRBV12-5 to TRBJ1-1; perhaps TRBD1 as D (5 bases). The sample was peripheral blood. The sequence was collected from a man aged 55 to 70 with acute or convalescent COVID-19. For the CDR3, the DNA is TGTGCTAGTGGTTTGGTGGGGCCGTATGAAGCTTTCTTT. Translation: CASGLVGPYEAFF.